The source of this T cell receptor beta chain is a study of blood T cells in healthy people across ages (dated by TCRdb to 2014 to 2015). In terms of the full investigation: In model experiments, template switching captured about one uniquely barcoded TCR beta cDNA molecule for every two T cells. Using deep sequencing normalized with unique cDNA molecular identifiers, the study measured how TCR beta repertoire diversity changes with age. Four age groups were formed from the donors: young (average around 15 years), middle-aged (approximately 41), aged (62) and long-lived (around 80). To avoid experimental bias, donors of different ages were randomly spread across the sequencing lanes. For two donors (one aged 18 to 29 and one aged 80 or older), the study analyzed two additional independent replicas of 1 million unique cDNA reads from the same blood draw.

The table lists this clonotype with a few counts. Its specific antigen is unknown. The sample holds no much larger clone one base away, and base qualities are not on file. The library was prepared using 5' RACE. TCRdb names Illumina HiSeq 2500 as the instrument used. The second PCR ran for roughly 6 to 11 cycles and used a J-beta primer mix along with a sample-barcoded 5' primer. A unique molecular identifier was introduced onto each TCR beta cDNA molecule by a template-switch 5' adaptor carrying 12 random nucleotides. Each sample yielded at least 3 million CDR3-containing paired-end reads. First-strand cDNA was synthesized from all RNA with the Mint cDNA synthesis kit, primed by a TRBC-specific oligonucleotide. Following uracil-DNA glycosylase treatment, a first 18-cycle PCR with universal primers M1SS and BC2_uni_R was performed on all cDNA. Under the source paper's analysis protocol: Normalization of each sample was performed by random selection of 1 million high-quality reads, each carrying a distinct molecular identifier. Instead of being binned into consensus sequences, reads with shared molecular identifiers were discarded. MiTCR, set to a Q25 quality threshold and the strictest error-elimination algorithm, was used for CDR3 identification, clonotype clustering and error correction. A nonparametric unseen species model with Euler transformation was used to estimate lower-bound total TCR beta diversity. TCRdb passed the public sequencing reads through fastp at Q25 and MiXCR, retaining productive beta sequences. Rows are combined by CDR3 protein, so each entry shows the most common genes and DNA. Here the V and J calls rest on TCRdb's processing, not on the authors' analysis. This sample has more than 650,000 distinct CDR3 sequences in its table, and about a fifth of those were observed once. 22% of the sample is in the top ten clones.

The donors were roughly 40 Caucasian individuals from Russia, aged roughly 6 to 100 years, who were systemically healthy. Approximately 9.3 milliliters of peripheral blood were drawn from each donor into EDTA-treated Vacutainer tubes. Ficoll-Paque density-gradient centrifugation was used to isolate PBMCs, with at least 7 million per sample. Trizol reagent was used to extract total RNA from PBMCs, with at least 6 micrograms per sample. The percentages of naive CD45RAhigh/CD27high T cells were determined by flow cytometry on a PBMC aliquot from every donor. Results the study describes overall, beyond this receptor: Because donor CMV infection status was unknown, age-related changes in expanded clonotypes were potentially confounded. Estimates of total diversity based on one million sequenced T cells were regarded as lower bounds and as underestimates. Bulk unsorted PBMC profiling prevented conclusive comparison of naive and antigen-experienced compartments. Compared with the aged group, the long-lived group had more naive CD4+ T cells, fewer expanded clones and increased TCR diversity, a pattern suggesting age selection. The percentage of naive T cells measured by flow cytometry correlated strongly with observed TCR beta diversity. Observed TCR beta diversity per million T cells fell roughly linearly with age, and a significant reduction was already apparent by age approximately 40.

The sequence was collected from a man in his 70s in good health. The sample consisted of blood.

Here the CDR3 is given as CSAGTGGDTQYF. The nucleotide sequence is TGCAGTGCTGGGACAGGGGGGGATACGCAGTATTTT. In this chain, TRBV20-1 is recombined with TRBJ2-3; 11 central bases correspond to TRBD1. V is cut back by 5 bases and J by 6 bases, with 1 base in the junction unmatched. CDR1 DFQATT and CDR2 SNEGSKA are derived from the germline V gene (reference sequence). Including cysteine and phenylalanine, the CDR3 has 12 amino acids. Only CDR3 DNA remains: 36 bases, in frame from the first base.